These 32 T cell receptor beta chains originate from one sample sequenced in a study of CD8+ T cells in alopecia areata. cDNA serving as the sequencing template came from extracted, reverse transcribed RNA. Assay used: immunoSEQ multiplex PCR; TCRdb lists only in-frame clones, some missing. The table has hundreds of thousands of clones, 50% to 60% seen once; the top ten hold approximately 0.45%. Material: CD4+ T cells sorted from blood, obtained at week 0. The receptors originated from a human donor with alopecia areata.

The chain has TRBV5-8 and TRBJ1-1; D call uncertain. The germline CDR1 and CDR2 sequences are SGHTS and YDEGEE. The CDR3 length is 15 residues. V gave up 4 bases and J gave up 5 bases, with 18 bases separating them. CDR3 nucleotide sequence: TGTGCCAGCAGCCCACAGACGGGGATGGGGACTGAAGCTTTCTTT. Its translation is CASSPQTGMGTEAFF.

The chain has TRBV6-1 and TRBJ2-3; the match to TRBD2 covers 8 bases. This CDR3 contains 17 residues. V shed 2 bases, J shed 2 bases, and the junction held 9 bases outside the gene matches. CDR1 and CDR2 (germline): MNHNS, SASEGT. CDR3 protein: CASSEFGLALLTDTQYF. CDR3 in DNA: TGTGCCAGCAGTGAATTTGGACTAGCTCTTCTCACAGATACGCAGTATTTT.

J is TRBJ1-3 and V is TRBV25-1; 7 positions agree with TRBD1. V was pared by 8 bases and J by 2 bases, with 3 bases of the junction left unmatched. The CDR3 extends over 13 amino acids. Looked up from germline, CDR1 is MGHDK and CDR2 is SYGVNS. The CDR3 nucleotides read TGTGCCAGCGAAACAGGGGCTGGAAACACCATATATTTT. Translation: CASETGAGNTIYF.

This clone was detected a few times. The chain links TRBV5-4 to TRBJ1-1, with D unresolved. V was shortened by 5 bases and J by 0 bases, with 11 bases between the two germline ends. The V gene's germline CDR1 is SGHNT and CDR2 YYREEE (reference sequence). The CDR3 sequence is 14 residues long. The chain's CDR3 is CASRQEQLNTEAFF. In DNA, the CDR3 is TGTGCCAGCAGACAAGAACAGCTGAACACTGAAGCTTTCTTT.

The genes are TRBV19 and TRBJ1-5; D is unclear. The V gene's germline CDR1 is LNHDA and CDR2 SQIVND (reference sequence). V shed 6 bases and J shed 0 bases, with 6 bases lying between them. The CDR3 is 13 residues long. CDR3 amino acids: CASSWDSNQPQHF. The CDR3 bases are TGTGCCAGTAGCTGGGATAGCAATCAGCCCCAGCATTTT.

The chain has TRBV27 and TRBJ2-2; D is undetermined. The CDR3 consists of 14 residues. The V end was cut by 3 bases, the J end by 4 bases, with 9 bases between. The germline CDR1 and CDR2 sequences are MNHEY and SMNVEV (reference sequence). The CDR3 loop reads CASSFQFLTGELFF. CDR3 nucleotides: TGTGCCAGCAGTTTTCAGTTTCTCACCGGGGAGCTGTTTTTT.

The chain is built from TRBV7-2 and TRBJ1-1, with TRBD1 identical over 7 bases. CDR3 size: 13 residues. J lost 10 bases, V lost 5 bases, and 10 bases had no gene match. CDR1 is SGHTA, CDR2 FQGNSA, per germline. DNA of the CDR3: TGTGCCAGCAGCGCTCGGGACAGTTGGACAGCTTTCTTT. Residues: CASSARDSWTAFF.

The chain links TRBV15 to TRBJ1-3, with D uncertain. The germline V gene has CDR1 LNHNV and CDR2 YYDKDF (reference sequence). The CDR3 loop spans 15 amino acids. Trimming took off 1 base at V and 10 bases at J, with 17 bases between the two ends. The CDR3 loop is CATSRVGVLHGTIYF. As DNA, the CDR3 is TGTGCCACCAGCAGAGTTGGGGTACTTCACGGGACCATATATTTT. Full variable domain (rest looked up from reference TRBV15 and TRBJ1-3): DAMVIQNPRYQVTQFGKPVTLSCSQTLNHNVMYWYQQKSSQAPKLLFHYYDKDFNNEADTPDNFQSRRPNTSFCFLDIRSPGLGDTAMYLCATSRVGVLHGTIYFGEGSWLTVV.

This sequence joins TRBV14 and TRBJ2-1; 9 bases are a match to TRBD2. The V gene end was trimmed by 1 base and the J gene end by 9 bases; junction bases not matched to a gene: 7. CDR3 length: 15 residues. The germline CDR1 and CDR2 sequences are SGHDN and FVKESK. The CDR3 sequence is CASSQGVGLALEQFF. CDR3 in DNA: TGTGCCAGCAGCCAAGGGGTGGGACTAGCTCTTGAGCAGTTCTTC.

The chain uses TRBV30 and TRBJ2-5; possibly TRBD2 for D (5 bases). Trimming stripped 6 bases from V and 5 bases from J, with 13 bases between. The germline V gene encodes CDR1 GTSNPN and CDR2 SVGIG (reference sequence). The CDR3 consists of 12 residues. For the CDR3, the DNA is TGTGCCTGCGGGGTTAGCAGGGAGACCCAGTACTTC. This translates into CACGVSRETQYF. The whole variable domain, remainder taken from reference TRBV30 and TRBJ2-5, is SQTIHQWPATLVQPVGSPLSLECTVEGTSNPNLYWYRQAAGRGLQLLFYSVGIGQISSEVPQNLSASRPQDRQFILSSKKLLLSDSGFYLCACGVSRETQYFGPGTRLLVL.

CDR3 nucleotide sequence: TGCAGCGTTGGAGAAGGAAACATTCAGTACTTC. It translates to CSVGEGNIQYF. This chain uses TRBV29-1 with TRBJ2-4; no definite D call. Germline CDR1 and CDR2: SQVTM and ANQGSEA. This CDR3 has 11 residues. V lost 4 bases to trimming and J lost 6 bases, with 7 bases between them.

This clone was seen only once. The chain couples TRBV7-2 to TRBJ1-1; unclear D gene. The CDR3 covers 15 residues. Trimming left V 1 base short and J 0 bases short, with 9 bases between. CDR1 and CDR2 from the germline V gene are SGHTA and FQGNSA. The CDR3 loop is CASSLDTHLNTEAFF. CDR3 in DNA: TGTGCCAGCAGCTTAGATACGCACCTGAACACTGAAGCTTTCTTT.

The chain links TRBV6-6 to TRBJ1-5, with D maybe TRBD1 (5 bases). Trimming pared 4 bases from V and 5 bases from J, leaving 6 bases between. The V gene's germline CDR1 is MNHNY and CDR2 SVGAGI (reference sequence). The CDR3 contains 12 residues. The CDR3, as DNA: TGTGCCAGCAGTTGGGGGGATCAGCCCCAGCATTTT. Protein sequence: CASSWGDQPQHF.

The rearrangement links TRBV19 to TRBJ1-3; 9 nucleotides match TRBD1. Trimming took 7 bases from V and 0 from J; bases not matched to a gene: 1. The CDR3 is made up of 14 amino acids. Germline values: CDR1 LNHDA, CDR2 SQIVND (reference sequence). The CDR3 here is CASMGQGSGNTIYF. Here the CDR3 DNA reads TGTGCCAGTATGGGACAGGGCTCTGGAAACACCATATATTTT. Based on the CDR3 plus reference TRBV19 and TRBJ1-3, the full variable domain is DGGITQSPKYLFRKEGQNVTLSCEQNLNHDAMYWYRQDPGQGLRLIYYSQIVNDFQKGDIAEGYSVSREKKESFPLTVTSAQKNPTAFYLCASMGQGSGNTIYFGEGSWLTVV.

J is TRBJ2-1 and V is TRBV7-9; TRBD2 might be the D (5 bases). Germline CDR1 and CDR2: SEHNR and FQNEAQ (reference sequence). Trimming cost V 2 bases and J 0 bases, with 11 bases left between them. This CDR3 comprises 16 residues. The CDR3 reads CASSLSGGPSYNEQFF. CDR3 nucleotides: TGTGCCAGCAGCTTAAGCGGCGGCCCCTCCTACAATGAGCAGTTCTTC.

The chain joins TRBV29-1 to TRBJ2-1, with 12 bases that match TRBD2. After removal of 3 bases from V and 5 bases from J, the junction contained 8 bases not matched to a gene. Germline V gives CDR1 SQVTM, CDR2 ANQGSEA. The length of the CDR3 is 16 residues. The CDR3 sequence is CSVEGLAGGPHNEQFF. The CDR3 region has the DNA TGCAGCGTTGAGGGTCTAGCGGGAGGGCCCCACAATGAGCAGTTCTTC.

The chain combines TRBV5-4 with TRBJ2-1; 7 bases are shared with TRBD1. The CDR3 loop spans 15 amino acids. Germline lookup yields CDR1 SGHNT and CDR2 YYREEE (reference sequence). Unmatched junction bases numbered 15, after V lost 6 bases and J lost 9 bases. The DNA for the CDR3 is TGTGCCAGCAACCCCGGCCCCACAGGGGTGGGTGAGCAGTTCTTC. Amino acids: CASNPGPTGVGEQFF.

The chain employs TRBV15 and TRBJ2-7; D gene ambiguous. Trimming took off 1 base at V and 3 bases at J, with 10 bases between the two ends. The length of the CDR3 is 14 residues. The germline CDR1 and CDR2 sequences are LNHNV and YYDKDF (reference sequence). The CDR3 spells CATSRATGGYEQYF. CDR3 nucleotide sequence: TGTGCCACCAGCAGAGCAACTGGCGGCTACGAGCAGTACTTC.

This clone was detected only a few times. The V gene is TRBV29-1, the J gene TRBJ1-1; D is unclear. The V end was cut by 6 bases, the J end by 1 base, with 12 bases between. CDR3 length: 13 residues. Germline loops: CDR1 SQVTM, CDR2 ANQGSEA. The CDR3 coding sequence is TGCAGCGTGCGAGGGAGACAGAACACTGAAGCTTTCTTT. Translation gives CSVRGRQNTEAFF.

The V call is TRBV6-5, the J call TRBJ2-3, with no clear D. Germline V gene sequence: CDR1 MNHEY, CDR2 SVGAGI. The CDR3 extends over 14 amino acids. V was clipped by 2 bases and J by 3 bases, with 9 bases between them. CDR3 residues: CASSYRLRTDTQYF. For the CDR3, the DNA is TGTGCCAGCAGTTACCGACTGAGGACAGATACGCAGTATTTT.

This chain links TRBV4-2 with TRBJ1-5, with 7 positions matching TRBD1. Germline V gene data show CDR1 as LGHNA and CDR2 as YNFKEQ. V dropped 4 bases and J dropped 4; count of bases not matched to a gene: 7. The CDR3 is 15 residues long. The CDR3 bases are TGTGCCAGCAGCCTACAACCGACAGGGAATCAGCCCCAGCATTTT. It specifies CASSLQPTGNQPQHF.

This chain uses TRBV7-9 with TRBJ1-6; D is unresolved. CDR1 and CDR2 (germline): SEHNR, FQNEAQ (reference sequence). V was shortened by 1 base and J by 10 bases, with 11 bases between the two germline ends. This CDR3 contains 14 residues. In DNA form, the CDR3 reads TGTGCCAGCAGCTTAGAAGGAGGGAACTCACCCCTCCACTTT. It encodes CASSLEGGNSPLHF.

This clone was observed a handful of times. V is TRBV27 and J is TRBJ2-1; possible D gene TRBD2, 5 bases. This CDR3 is built from 15 residues. The V gene's germline CDR1 is MNHEY and CDR2 SMNVEV (reference sequence). Trimming shortened V by 4 bases and J by 7 bases, and 17 bases separated the two germline ends. The DNA of the CDR3 is TGTGCCAGCAGTTCGCCTAGCCGAGGGAGTAATGAGCAGTTCTTC. As protein: CASSSPSRGSNEQFF.

This clone was counted between two and nine times. The chain employs TRBV6-5 and TRBJ2-2; 7 bases match TRBD1. Germline CDR1 MNHEY, CDR2 SVGAGI. V dropped 9 bases and J dropped 1; count of bases not matched to a gene: 8. The CDR3 sequence is 15 residues long. This chain's CDR3 is CARQKGQMNTGELFF. The DNA of the CDR3 is TGTGCCAGACAAAAGGGACAGATGAACACCGGGGAGCTGTTTTTT.

This chain joins TRBV9 and TRBJ2-7; D is undetermined. Germline lookup yields CDR1 SGDLS and CDR2 YYNGEE. The CDR3 has 14 residues. V dropped 0 bases and J dropped 4 bases, with 11 bases sitting between them. The DNA for the CDR3 is TGTGCCAGCAGCGTAGATTGGGGTTCTTACGAGCAGTACTTC. Its translation is CASSVDWGSYEQYF. Looking up the rest from reference TRBV9 and TRBJ2-7 gives the full variable domain: DSGVTQTPKHLITATGQRVTLRCSPRSGDLSVYWYQQSLDQGLQFLIQYYNGEERAKGNILERFSAQQFPDLHSELNLSSLELGDSALYFCASSVDWGSYEQYFGPGTRLTVT.

V gene TRBV7-2 combines with J gene TRBJ1-1; D gene ambiguous. The germline V and J ends were trimmed by 1 base and 5 bases, with 8 bases remaining between them. Germline loops: CDR1 SGHTA, CDR2 FQGNSA. CDR3 size: 13 residues. CDR3 region: CASSLGRTTEAFF. For the CDR3, the DNA is TGTGCCAGCAGCTTAGGAAGAACGACTGAAGCTTTCTTT. Full variable domain (outside the CDR3, taken from reference TRBV7-2 and TRBJ1-1): GAGVSQSPSNKVTEKGKDVELRCDPISGHTALYWYRQSLGQGLEFLIYFQGNSAPDKSGLPSDRFSAERTGGSVSTLTIQRTQQEDSAVYLCASSLGRTTEAFFGQGTRLTVV.

The CDR3 nucleotides are TGTGCCTGGAGTATGGACAGGACTTCCACTGAAGCTTTCTTT. Protein product: CAWSMDRTSTEAFF. This sequence joins TRBV30 and TRBJ1-1; 7 bases match TRBD1. V was clipped by 2 bases and J by 4 bases; unmatched bases: 7. Germline V CDR1 and CDR2: GTSNPN, SVGIG (reference sequence). The CDR3 loop spans 14 amino acids.

The chain links TRBV30 to TRBJ2-3; no clear D. This CDR3 contains 15 residues. CDR1 is GTSNPN and CDR2 is SVGIG in the germline V gene (reference sequence). Trimming cost V 4 bases and J 0 bases, with 14 bases left between them. This CDR3 reads CAWISNGLSTDTQYF. The CDR3 coding sequence is TGTGCCTGGATCAGCAACGGGTTAAGCACAGATACGCAGTATTTT.

J is TRBJ1-2 and V is TRBV9; no firm D call. V was cut by 0 bases and J by 1 base, with 10 bases left in between. Germline CDR1 reads SGDLS; CDR2 reads YYNGEE. The CDR3 is 15 residues long. The CDR3 sequence: CASSVAGNSNYGYTF. CDR3 DNA: TGTGCCAGCAGCGTAGCGGGGAACAGTAACTATGGCTACACCTTC.

The chain's CDR3 is CAWSVVQETQYF. Here the CDR3 DNA reads TGTGCCTGGAGTGTAGTTCAAGAGACCCAGTACTTC. This chain uses TRBV30 with TRBJ2-5; D not certain. The V gene's germline CDR1 is GTSNPN and CDR2 SVGIG (reference sequence). The CDR3 consists of 12 residues. The ends were cut back, 0 bases at V and 2 bases at J, with 4 bases in the middle.

This chain links TRBV29-1 with TRBJ1-1; D call uncertain. CDR1 is SQVTM and CDR2 is ANQGSEA in the germline V gene. The CDR3 spans 14 residues. The ends were cut back, 5 bases at V and 0 bases at J, with 13 bases in the middle. The CDR3 reads CSVFTQGLNTEAFF. CDR3 DNA sequence: TGCAGCGTTTTTACTCAAGGTCTGAACACTGAAGCTTTCTTT.

The CDR3 bases are TGTGCCTGGATCACCCGGAACAGGGGCAGGACTGAAGCTTTCTTT. Amino acid sequence: CAWITRNRGRTEAFF. The chain links TRBV30 to TRBJ1-1; 7 positions match TRBD1. This CDR3 is built from 15 residues. Germline V gene sequence: CDR1 GTSNPN, CDR2 SVGIG (reference sequence). Trimming cost V 4 bases and J 5 bases; bases outside gene matches: 13.